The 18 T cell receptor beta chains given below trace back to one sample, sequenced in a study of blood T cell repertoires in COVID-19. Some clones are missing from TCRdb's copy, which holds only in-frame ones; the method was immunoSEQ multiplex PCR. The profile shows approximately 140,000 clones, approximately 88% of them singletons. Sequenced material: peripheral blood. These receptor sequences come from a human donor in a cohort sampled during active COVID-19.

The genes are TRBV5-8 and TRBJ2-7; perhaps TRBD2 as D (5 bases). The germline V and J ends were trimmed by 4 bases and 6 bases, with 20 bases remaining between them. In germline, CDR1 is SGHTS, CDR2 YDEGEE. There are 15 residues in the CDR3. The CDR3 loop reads CASSRGGGSAGEQYF. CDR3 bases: TGTGCCAGCAGCCGCGGAGGCGGGTCCGCGGGCGAGCAGTACTTC.

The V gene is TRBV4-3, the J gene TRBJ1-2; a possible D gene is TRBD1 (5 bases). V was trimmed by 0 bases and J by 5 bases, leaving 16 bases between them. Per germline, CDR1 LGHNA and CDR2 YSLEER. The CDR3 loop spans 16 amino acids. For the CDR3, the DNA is TGCGCCAGCAGCCAAGATCGGACTATCGGGGGGTATGGCTACACCTTC. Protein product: CASSQDRTIGGYGYTF.

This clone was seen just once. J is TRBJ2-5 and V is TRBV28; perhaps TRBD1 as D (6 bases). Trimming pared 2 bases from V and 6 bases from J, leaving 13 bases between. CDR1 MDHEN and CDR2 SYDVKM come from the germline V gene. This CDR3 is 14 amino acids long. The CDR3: CASSLGTGTQTQYF. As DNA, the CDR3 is TGTGCCAGCAGTTTAGGAACAGGGACCCAGACCCAGTACTTC.

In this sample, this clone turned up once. This chain's CDR3 is CASSLGIRSSGNTIYF. Here the CDR3 DNA reads TGTGCCAGCAGCCTAGGAATCCGGAGCTCTGGAAACACCATATATTTT. V and J are TRBV3-1 (or the pseudogene TRBV3-2) and TRBJ1-3; D call uncertain. Trimming left V 4 bases short and J 0 bases short, with 13 bases between. Germline CDR1 is LGHDT and CDR2 is YNNKEL (reference sequence). CDR3 size: 16 residues.

The CDR3 DNA reads as TGTGCCAGCAGGACAACTACAGGTGGCGCTTTCTTT. Encoded protein: CASRTTTGGAFF. The rearrangement links TRBV6-5 to TRBJ1-1; a possible D gene is TRBD1 (5 bases). The CDR3 is 12 residues long. The V and J ends lost 6 bases and 11 bases respectively, with 16 bases between them. Germline CDR1 and CDR2: MNHEY and SVGAGI.

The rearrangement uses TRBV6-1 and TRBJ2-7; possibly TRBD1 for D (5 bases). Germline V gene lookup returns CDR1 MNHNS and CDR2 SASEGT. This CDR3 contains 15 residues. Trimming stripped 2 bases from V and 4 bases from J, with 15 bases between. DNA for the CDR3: TGTGCCAGCAGTGAAATCCTAAGGGGCCGGTACGAGCAGTACTTC. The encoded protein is CASSEILRGRYEQYF.

The CDR3 spells CASRPTSNQPQHF. For the CDR3, the DNA is TGTGCCAGCAGACCGACAAGCAATCAGCCCCAGCATTTT. This sequence joins TRBV2 and TRBJ1-5; D not resolved. The CDR3 sequence is 13 residues long. CDR1 and CDR2 (germline): SNHLY, FYNNEI. The V gene lost 6 bases and the J gene lost 1 base, with 7 bases spanning the gap.

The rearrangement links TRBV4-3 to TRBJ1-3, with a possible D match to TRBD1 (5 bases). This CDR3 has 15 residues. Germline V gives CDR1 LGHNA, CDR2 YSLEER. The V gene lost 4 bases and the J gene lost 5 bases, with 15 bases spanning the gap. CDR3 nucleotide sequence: TGCGCCAGCAGCCCAGGCACGGGGGTCCGAAACACCATATATTTT. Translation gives CASSPGTGVRNTIYF.

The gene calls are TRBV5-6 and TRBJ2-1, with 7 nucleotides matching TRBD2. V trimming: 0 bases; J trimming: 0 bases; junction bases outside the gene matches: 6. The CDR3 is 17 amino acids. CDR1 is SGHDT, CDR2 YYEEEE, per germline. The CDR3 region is CASSLATSFSSYNEQFF. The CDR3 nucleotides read TGTGCCAGCAGCTTGGCGACTAGCTTTAGCTCCTACAATGAGCAGTTCTTC.

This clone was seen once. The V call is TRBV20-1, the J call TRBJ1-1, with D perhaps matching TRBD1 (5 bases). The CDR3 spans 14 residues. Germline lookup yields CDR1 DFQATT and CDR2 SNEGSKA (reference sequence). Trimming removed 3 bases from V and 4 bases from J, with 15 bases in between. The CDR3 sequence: CSASKVTGGTEAFF. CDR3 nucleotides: TGCAGTGCTAGTAAAGTCACGGGGGGCACTGAAGCTTTCTTT.

This CDR3 reads CASSSRAGGDEKLFF. In DNA form, the CDR3 reads TGTGCCAGCAGCTCCCGGGCAGGGGGCGATGAAAAACTGTTTTTT. The chain recombines TRBV7-9 with TRBJ1-4; TRBD1 agrees at 8 bases. V lost 4 bases and J lost 6; bases outside the gene matches: 7. Germline CDR1 and CDR2: SEHNR and FQNEAQ (reference sequence). The CDR3 contains 15 residues.

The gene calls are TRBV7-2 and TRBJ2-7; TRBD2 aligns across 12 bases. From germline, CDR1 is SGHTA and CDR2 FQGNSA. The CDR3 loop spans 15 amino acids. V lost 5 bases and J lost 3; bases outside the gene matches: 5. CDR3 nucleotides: TGTGCCAGCAGCAAAACTAGCGGGGGGTACTACGAGCAGTACTTC. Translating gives CASSKTSGGYYEQYF.

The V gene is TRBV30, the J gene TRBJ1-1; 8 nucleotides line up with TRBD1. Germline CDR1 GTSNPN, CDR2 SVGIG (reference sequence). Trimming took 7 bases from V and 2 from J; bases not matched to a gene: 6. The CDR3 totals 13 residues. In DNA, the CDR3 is TGTGCCTATCAGGGGGCCCCCAACACTGAAGCTTTCTTT. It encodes CAYQGAPNTEAFF. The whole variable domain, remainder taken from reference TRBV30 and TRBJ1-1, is SQTIHQWPATLVQPVGSPLSLECTVEGTSNPNLYWYRQAAGRGLQLLFYSVGIGQISSEVPQNLSASRPQDRQFILSSKKLLLSDSGFYLCAYQGAPNTEAFFGQGTRLTVV.

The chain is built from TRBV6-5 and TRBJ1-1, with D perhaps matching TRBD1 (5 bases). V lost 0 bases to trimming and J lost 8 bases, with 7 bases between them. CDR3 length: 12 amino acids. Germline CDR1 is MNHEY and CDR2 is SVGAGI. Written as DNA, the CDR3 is TGTGCCAGCAGTTACTCCGCAGGGGAAGCTTTCTTT. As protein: CASSYSAGEAFF.

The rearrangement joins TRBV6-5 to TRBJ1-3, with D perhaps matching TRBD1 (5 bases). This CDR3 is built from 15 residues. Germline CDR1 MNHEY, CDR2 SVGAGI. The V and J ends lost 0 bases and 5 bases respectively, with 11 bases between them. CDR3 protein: CASSYSWAGRNTIYF. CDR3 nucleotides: TGTGCCAGCAGTTACTCGTGGGCAGGGAGAAACACCATATATTTT.

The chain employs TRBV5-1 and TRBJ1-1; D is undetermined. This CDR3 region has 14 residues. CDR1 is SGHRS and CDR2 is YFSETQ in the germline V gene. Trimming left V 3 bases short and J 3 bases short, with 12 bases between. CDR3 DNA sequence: TGCGCCAGCAGCTCCCATTCGGGGTACACTGAAGCTTTCTTT. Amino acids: CASSSHSGYTEAFF. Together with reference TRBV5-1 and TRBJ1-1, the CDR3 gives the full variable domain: KAGVTQTPRYLIKTRGQQVTLSCSPISGHRSVSWYQQTPGQGLQFLFEYFSETQRNKGNFPGRFSGRQFSNSRSEMNVSTLELGDSALYLCASSSHSGYTEAFFGQGTRLTVV.

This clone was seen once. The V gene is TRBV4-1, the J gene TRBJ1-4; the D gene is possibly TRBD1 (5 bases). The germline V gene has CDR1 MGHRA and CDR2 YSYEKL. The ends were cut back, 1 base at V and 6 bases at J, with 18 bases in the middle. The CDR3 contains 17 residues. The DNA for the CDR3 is TGCGCCAGCAGCCAAGTAGGCGGGGCCCGGCCGTATGAAAAACTGTTTTTT. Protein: CASSQVGGARPYEKLFF.

DNA for the CDR3: TGTGCCAGCAGCGGGGGGGGCACAGATACGCAGTATTTT. It yields the protein CASSGGGTDTQYF. This chain joins TRBV9 and TRBJ2-3, with D maybe TRBD2 (6 bases). This CDR3 has 13 amino acids. The germline V and J ends were trimmed by 3 bases and 1 base, with 6 bases remaining between them. Germline V gene sequence: CDR1 SGDLS, CDR2 YYNGEE.